The 8 T cell receptor beta chains below were found in one sample sequenced in a study of OX40 agonist ivuxolimab in advanced cancers. Repertoires were generated with immunoSEQ multiplex PCR, while TCRdb's copy carries only in-frame clones and drops some. This sample carries under 100,000 clones, about 90% of them seen once, and the ten largest clones take 0.5% to 0.55%. This sample comprised CD4+ or CD8+ T cells sorted from blood, obtained in a trial of the OX40 agonist ivuxolimab. These receptors were obtained from an adult with an advanced solid tumor such as melanoma, head and neck, liver or kidney cancer.

The chain links TRBV28 to TRBJ2-2; TRBD1 or TRBD2 may be the D gene (5 bases each). CDR3 length: 18 amino acids. Germline CDR1 and CDR2: MDHEN and SYDVKM. The V end lost 1 base, the J end lost 1 base, and 16 bases lay between the germline ends. CDR3 DNA: TGTGCCAGCAGTTTATACTCCCTCGGGGCAGGGAACACCGGGGAGCTGTTTTTT. Protein: CASSLYSLGAGNTGELFF.

The chain couples TRBV7-8 to TRBJ2-7, with 12 bases fitting TRBD1. The length of the CDR3 is 17 residues. V dropped 3 bases and J dropped 0; count of bases not matched to a gene: 6. Per the germline V gene, CDR1 is SGHVS and CDR2 is FQNEAQ. The DNA of the CDR3 is TGTGCCAGCAGCTTGAACCGGGACAGGGGGCTCTCCTACGAGCAGTACTTC. This translates into CASSLNRDRGLSYEQYF.

The chain links TRBV6-5 to TRBJ2-5; TRBD1 is a possible D gene (6 bases). V was clipped by 10 bases and J by 2 bases, with 14 bases between them. CDR1 is MNHEY, CDR2 SVGAGI, per germline. The CDR3 runs 13 residues. The CDR3 spells CATSGHSQETQYF. Written as DNA, the CDR3 is TGTGCCACTTCGGGACACTCACAAGAGACCCAGTACTTC.

This clone came up once. J is TRBJ1-2 and V is TRBV6-5; 8 nucleotides align to TRBD1. The CDR3 has 14 amino acids. Germline V gene sequence: CDR1 MNHEY, CDR2 SVGAGI. Losses at the gene ends were 2 bases for V and 5 bases for J; bases not matched to a gene: 4. CDR3 region: CASSYQGAGYGYTF. The CDR3, as DNA: TGTGCCAGCAGTTACCAGGGGGCGGGGTATGGCTACACCTTC.

This chain joins TRBV6-9 and TRBJ1-5, with 8 bases aligning to TRBD1. This CDR3 contains 14 residues. V lost 8 bases to trimming and J lost 5 bases; unmatched junction nucleotides: 8. Germline values: CDR1 MNHGY, CDR2 SVAAGI. The CDR3 DNA follows: TGTGCCAGCCGCCGAGACAGGGGAGATCAGCCCCAGCATTTT. Translating it yields CASRRDRGDQPQHF.

This rearrangement joins TRBV14 to TRBJ2-5; TRBD1 might be the D (5 bases). Germline V lookup: CDR1 SGHDN, CDR2 FVKESK. V was pared by 8 bases and J by 5 bases, with 15 bases between. The CDR3 loop spans 13 amino acids. CDR3 DNA sequence: TGTGCCAGCGCTACAGGACGCCATGAGACCCAGTACTTC. As protein: CASATGRHETQYF.

V and J are TRBV6-6 and TRBJ2-5; no reliable D call. With the DNA end fitting TRBJ2-7 better, the J assignment may be wrong. The CDR3 runs to 14 residues. Germline lookup yields CDR1 MNHNY and CDR2 SVGAGI (reference sequence). The CDR3 DNA reads as TGTGCCAGCAGTTACAATGCGCCCTCCTACGAGCAGTACTTC. As protein: CASSYNAPSYEQYF.

V gene TRBV4-2 combines with J gene TRBJ2-7, with D unresolved. The CDR3 sequence is 15 residues long. The V and J ends lost 0 bases and 0 bases respectively, with 9 bases between them. Germline CDR1 reads LGHNA; CDR2 reads YNFKEQ. CDR3 amino acids: CASSQDVRSSYEQYF. For the CDR3, the DNA is TGTGCCAGCAGCCAAGACGTTAGGAGCTCCTACGAGCAGTACTTC.